Given below is one T cell receptor (beta chain) in context. The target antigen is unknown. The sample is drawn from a study of shared clonotypes between healthy human individuals. Findings of the study overall: Since donors were few, the genetic and exposure-history diversity represented was limited. Sampling included only blood; tissue repertoires likely differ.

Unsorted PBMC replicate PCRs used about 280 ng DNA, 25,000 to 30,000 T cell genomes. What was sequenced on ten immunoSEQ deep assay plates was unsorted PBMC DNA. Clones were sequenced by immunoSEQ multiplex PCR, and TCRdb holds only the in-frame ones, with some missing. The table shows roughly 500,000 clones, with more than 75% occurring only once. V lost 5 bases and J lost 3; bases outside the gene matches: 3. Germline V CDR1 and CDR2: MDHEN, SYDVKM. The CDR3 is made up of 15 amino acids. The rearrangement links TRBV28 to TRBJ2-2; 10 bases map to TRBD1. The clonotype originates from a woman in her forties in good health. Some clones in this sample may be carry-over from other donors' samples. The specimen was PBMCs. In DNA, the CDR3 is TGTGCCAGCAGTCGCGGGACAGGGGACACCGGGGAGCTGTTTTTT. Its translation: CASSRGTGDTGELFF. The complete variable domain, with remaining parts taken from reference TRBV28 and TRBJ2-2, reads DVKVTQSSRYLVKRTGEKVFLECVQDMDHENMFWYRQDPGLGLRLIYFSYDVKMKEKGDIPEGYSVSREKKERFSLILESASTNQTSMYLCASSRGTGDTGELFFGEGSRLTVL.